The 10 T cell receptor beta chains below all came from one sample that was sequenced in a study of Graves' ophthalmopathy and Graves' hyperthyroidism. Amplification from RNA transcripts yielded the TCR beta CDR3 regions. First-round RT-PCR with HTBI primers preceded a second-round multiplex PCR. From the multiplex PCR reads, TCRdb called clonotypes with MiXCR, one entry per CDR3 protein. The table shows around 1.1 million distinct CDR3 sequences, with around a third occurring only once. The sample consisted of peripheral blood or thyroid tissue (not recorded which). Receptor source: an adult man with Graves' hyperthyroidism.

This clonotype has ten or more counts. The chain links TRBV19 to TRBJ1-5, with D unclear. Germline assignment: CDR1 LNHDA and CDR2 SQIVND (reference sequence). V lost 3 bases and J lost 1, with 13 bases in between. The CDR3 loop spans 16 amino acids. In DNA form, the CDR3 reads TGTGCCAGTAGTATCGTTTTGGGCCGGAGCAATCAGCCCCAGCATTTT. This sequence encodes CASSIVLGRSNQPQHF.

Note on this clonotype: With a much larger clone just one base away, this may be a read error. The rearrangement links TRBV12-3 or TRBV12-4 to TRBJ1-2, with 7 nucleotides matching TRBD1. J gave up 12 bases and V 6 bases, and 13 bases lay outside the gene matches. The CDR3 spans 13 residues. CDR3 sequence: CASRPTGPFGDTF. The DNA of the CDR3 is TGTGCCAGCAGGCCGACAGGGCCGTTCGGCGACACCTTC.

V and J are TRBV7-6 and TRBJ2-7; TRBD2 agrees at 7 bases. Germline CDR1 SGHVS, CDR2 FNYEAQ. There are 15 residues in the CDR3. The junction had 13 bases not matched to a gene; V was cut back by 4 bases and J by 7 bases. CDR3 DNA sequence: TGTGCCAGCAGCTGGCGGGGGAGCTCCTACAATGAGCAGTACTTC. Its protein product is CASSWRGSSYNEQYF.

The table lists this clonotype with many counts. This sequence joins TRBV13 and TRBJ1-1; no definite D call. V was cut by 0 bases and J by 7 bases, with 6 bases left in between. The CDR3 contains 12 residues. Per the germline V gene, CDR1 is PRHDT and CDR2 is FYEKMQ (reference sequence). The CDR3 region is CASSLGPVEAFF. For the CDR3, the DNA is TGTGCCAGCAGCTTAGGGCCAGTTGAAGCTTTCTTT.

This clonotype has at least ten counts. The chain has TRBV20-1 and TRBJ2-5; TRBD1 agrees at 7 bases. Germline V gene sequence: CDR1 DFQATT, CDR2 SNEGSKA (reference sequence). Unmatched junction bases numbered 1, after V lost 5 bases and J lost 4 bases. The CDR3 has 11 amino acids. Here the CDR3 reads CSAAGGETQYF. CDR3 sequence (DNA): TGCAGTGCTGCAGGGGGAGAGACCCAGTACTTC.

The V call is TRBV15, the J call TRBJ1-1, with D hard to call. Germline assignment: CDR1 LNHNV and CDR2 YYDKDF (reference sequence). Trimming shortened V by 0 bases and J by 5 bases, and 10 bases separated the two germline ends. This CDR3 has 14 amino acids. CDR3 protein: CATSRDLEGTEAFF. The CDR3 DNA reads TGTGCCACCAGCAGAGATCTGGAGGGTACTGAAGCTTTCTTT. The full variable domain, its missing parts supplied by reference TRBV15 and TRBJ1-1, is DAMVIQNPRYQVTQFGKPVTLSCSQTLNHNVMYWYQQKSSQAPKLLFHYYDKDFNNEADTPDNFQSRRPNTSFCFLDIRSPGLGDTAMYLCATSRDLEGTEAFFGQGTRLTVV.

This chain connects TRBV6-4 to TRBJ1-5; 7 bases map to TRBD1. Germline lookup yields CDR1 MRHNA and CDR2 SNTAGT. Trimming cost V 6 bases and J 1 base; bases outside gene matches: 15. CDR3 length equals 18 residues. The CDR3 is CASSPTQTGSGSNQPQHF. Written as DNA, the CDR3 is TGTGCCAGCAGCCCTACGCAGACAGGGAGTGGAAGCAATCAGCCCCAGCATTTT.

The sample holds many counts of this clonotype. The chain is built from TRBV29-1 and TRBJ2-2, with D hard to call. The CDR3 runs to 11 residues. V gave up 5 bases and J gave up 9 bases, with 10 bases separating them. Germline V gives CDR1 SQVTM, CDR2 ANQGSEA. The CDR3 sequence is CSVLLVRELFF. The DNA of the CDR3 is TGCAGCGTTCTTCTCGTCCGGGAGCTGTTTTTT.

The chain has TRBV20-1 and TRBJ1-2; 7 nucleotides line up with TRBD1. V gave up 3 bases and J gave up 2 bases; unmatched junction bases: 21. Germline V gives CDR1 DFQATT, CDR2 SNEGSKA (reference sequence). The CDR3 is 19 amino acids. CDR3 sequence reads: CSARDRAQRQGPLNYGYTF. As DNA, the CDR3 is TGCAGTGCTAGGGACCGGGCCCAGAGACAGGGACCCCTCAACTATGGCTACACCTTC.

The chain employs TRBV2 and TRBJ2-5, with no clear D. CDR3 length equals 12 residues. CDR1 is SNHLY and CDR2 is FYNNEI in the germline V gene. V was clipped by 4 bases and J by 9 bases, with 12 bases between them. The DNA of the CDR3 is TGTGCCAGCAGTGTAGGGTCCCGGGCCCAGTACTTC. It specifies CASSVGSRAQYF.